The 30 T cell receptor beta chains below were found in one sample sequenced in a study of molecular identifiers for immune sequencing clone quantification. TCRdb used MiXCR to reprocess the PCR reads, holding one entry per CDR3 protein. The data contain about 510,000 distinct CDR3 sequences, around 23% of them singletons. Sequencing was carried out using naive CD8+ T cells from blood, with Jurkat cell RNA spiked in. Subset in this sample: FACS-sorted CD8+CD4-CCR7+CD45RA+ naive T cells. The receptors originated from a human donor in good health. Some libraries in this study had Jurkat cell RNA spiked in.

This clonotype has only one observation. A clone one base away is much larger, so this may be a read error. The chain links TRBV5-5 to TRBJ2-7; 8 bases map to TRBD2. The CDR3 loop spans 14 amino acids. The germline gives CDR1 SGHKS, CDR2 YYEKEE (reference sequence). This CDR3 reads CASSSGGAIYGQYF. For the CDR3, the DNA is TGTGCCAGCAGCTCGGGAGGGGCTATCTACGGGCAGTACTTC.

About this clonotype itself: A much larger clone is a single base away; this may be a read error. CDR3 residues: CASSTGAGTDTQYF. The CDR3 region has the DNA TGTGCCAGCAGTACAGGCGCTGGCACAGATACGCAGTATTTT. This chain links TRBV12-3 or TRBV12-4 with TRBJ2-3; a weak D match, TRBD1 (5 bases). CDR3 length: 14 residues. Trimming cost V 5 bases and J 1 base, with 10 bases left between them.

The table lists this clonotype with many counts. The V and J genes are TRBV30 and TRBJ2-7; the D gene is possibly TRBD2 (6 bases). This CDR3 region has 14 residues. Trimming shortened V by 4 bases and J by 5 bases, and 18 bases separated the two germline ends. Germline V gives CDR1 GTSNPN, CDR2 SVGIG (reference sequence). The CDR3 coding sequence is TGTGCCTGGAACGAGGTAGAGCCGGGGGACGAGCAGTACTTC. Its protein is CAWNEVEPGDEQYF. Together with reference TRBV30 and TRBJ2-7, the CDR3 gives the full variable domain: SQTIHQWPATLVQPVGSPLSLECTVEGTSNPNLYWYRQAAGRGLQLLFYSVGIGQISSEVPQNLSASRPQDRQFILSSKKLLLSDSGFYLCAWNEVEPGDEQYFGPGTRLTVT.

This clonotype was seen only a few times. The chain couples TRBV11-2 to TRBJ2-7, with D perhaps assigned TRBD1 or TRBD2 (5 bases each). Germline CDR1 reads SGHAT; CDR2 reads FQNNGV. The CDR3 has 19 residues. Trimming pared 5 bases from V and 0 bases from J, leaving 26 bases between. CDR3 residues: CASSPTVPGLLSSSYEQYF. DNA of the CDR3: TGTGCCAGCAGCCCAACGGTGCCGGGGCTTCTTTCTAGCTCCTACGAGCAGTACTTC. Based on the CDR3 plus reference TRBV11-2 and TRBJ2-7, the full variable domain is EAGVAQSPRYKIIEKRQSVAFWCNPISGHATLYWYQQILGQGPKLLIQFQNNGVVDDSQLPKDRFSAERLKGVDSTLKIQPAKLEDSAVYLCASSPTVPGLLSSSYEQYFGPGTRLTVT.

About this clonotype itself: Relative to the germline gene, one junction end is altered; a read error may explain this. The rearrangement joins TRBV29-1 to TRBJ2-2, with TRBD2 identical over 9 bases. The CDR3 has 17 residues. Germline V gene sequence: CDR1 SQVTM, CDR2 ANQGSEA. This chain's CDR3 is CRVAWTRGGAGTGELFF. The CDR3, as DNA: TGCCGCGTCGCCTGGACTCGCGGGGGGGCGGGGACCGGGGAGCTGTTTTTT.

V and J are TRBV6-2 or TRBV6-3 and TRBJ2-2; D is perhaps TRBD1 or TRBD2 (5 bases each). CDR1 and CDR2 from the germline V gene are MNHEY and SVGEGT. This CDR3 has 19 residues. Trimming took off 6 bases at V and 6 bases at J, with 29 bases between the two ends. As DNA, the CDR3 is TGTGCCAGCAGACTCAACCAGGGCGGGTCGGCGGTAAGACCCGGGGAGCTGTTTTTT. Translating it yields CASRLNQGGSAVRPGELFF.

The table lists this clonotype with a few counts. The chain combines TRBV28 with TRBJ2-1; the D gene could be TRBD1 or TRBD2 (5 bases each). V was clipped by 6 bases and J by 3 bases, with 18 bases between them. Looked up from germline, CDR1 is MDHEN and CDR2 is SYDVKM. This CDR3 has 16 amino acids. Written as DNA, the CDR3 is TGTGCCAGCAGCCTAGGTCGGGACGACTTCTACAATGAGCAGTTCTTC. Amino acids: CASSLGRDDFYNEQFF.

In this sample, this clonotype turned up a few times. The chain has TRBV27 and TRBJ1-2; D remains ambiguous. This CDR3 has 14 residues. Germline V gene sequence: CDR1 MNHEY, CDR2 SMNVEV (reference sequence). Trimming stripped 6 bases from V and 8 bases from J, with 19 bases between. CDR3 DNA sequence: TGTGCCAGCAGAATCCGTAGGGAGTTCGGAGGCTACACCTTC. It encodes CASRIRREFGGYTF.

As to this clonotype: The CDR3 ends on some other residue instead of the conserved phenylalanine or tryptophan, so this is likely a read error. This chain links TRBV4-1 with TRBJ2-3; 9 bases are a match to TRBD1. Losses at the gene ends were 4 bases for V and 4 bases for J; bases not matched to a gene: 3. The germline V gene encodes CDR1 MGHRA and CDR2 YSYEKL. The CDR3 sequence is 14 residues long. CDR3 in amino acids: CASSPGQGPDTQYL. The DNA for the CDR3 is TGCGCCAGCAGCCCCGGACAGGGGCCAGATACGCAGTATCTT.

This clonotype was counted at least ten times. V usage is TRBV20-1 and J usage is TRBJ1-6, with D possibly matching TRBD1 (5 bases). V gave up 0 bases and J gave up 4 bases, with 13 bases separating them. Per the germline V gene, CDR1 is DFQATT and CDR2 is SNEGSKA (reference sequence). CDR3 length: 16 residues. Here the CDR3 reads CSARDKGEGYNSPLHF. In DNA, the CDR3 is TGCAGTGCTAGAGATAAAGGGGAAGGGTATAATTCACCCCTCCACTTT.

Note on this clonotype: A much larger clone lies one base from this, so it may be a read error. The rearrangement joins TRBV12-3 or TRBV12-4 to TRBJ2-3; D gene ambiguous. The CDR3 length is 11 residues. The CDR3, as DNA: TGTGCCAGCAGCCAAACAGATGCGCAGTATTTT. It encodes CASSQTDAQYF.

Comments on this clonotype: Since a much larger clone is just one base distant, this may be a read error. CDR3 protein: CTSSFSGGDEQYF. The CDR3 nucleotides read TGTACCAGCAGTTTCTCAGGGGGCGACGAGCAGTACTTC. This rearrangement joins TRBV6-6 to TRBJ2-7, with 8 bases lining up with TRBD1. Germline V gene data show CDR1 as MNHNY and CDR2 as SVGAGI (reference sequence). The CDR3 spans 13 residues.

On this clonotype itself: This sequence may be a read error, since a much larger clone differs from it by one base. This chain joins TRBV7-2 and TRBJ1-2, with TRBD1 as a possible D gene (6 bases). V was cut by 5 bases and J by 0 bases, with 16 bases left in between. The germline CDR1 and CDR2 sequences are SGHTA and FQGNSA. The CDR3 covers 16 residues. CDR3 coding DNA: TGTGCCAGCAGCCTTCCCGGACAGAGAGCTAACTATGGCTACACCTTC. The encoded protein is CASSLPGQRANYGYTF.

This chain uses TRBV28 with TRBJ2-7; D is uncertain. CDR3 length equals 16 residues. V lost 6 bases to trimming and J lost 0 bases, with 18 bases between them. CDR1 is MDHEN and CDR2 is SYDVKM in the germline V gene. CDR3 in amino acids: CASRGLDGIRSYEQYF. As DNA, the CDR3 is TGTGCCAGCAGAGGCCTGGATGGGATCCGCTCCTACGAGCAGTACTTC.

This clonotype appeared many times. The CDR3 sequence: CASSDPRTANTEAFF. As DNA, the CDR3 is TGTGCCAGCAGTGACCCGCGGACAGCAAACACTGAAGCTTTCTTT. The chain is built from TRBV12-3 or TRBV12-4 and TRBJ1-1, with D perhaps matching TRBD1 (6 bases). The CDR3 contains 15 residues. Trimming removed 5 bases from V and 2 bases from J, with 15 bases in between.

Here the CDR3 reads CASSSIRELFF. As DNA, the CDR3 is TGTGCCAGCAGCTCGATCAGGGAGCTGTTTTTT. The V and J genes are TRBV7-2 and TRBJ2-2; no clear D gene. Germline-derived CDR1 and CDR2 are SGHTA and FQGNSA. Deletions cut 4 bases from V and 9 bases from J, with 6 bases between. The CDR3 contains 11 residues. Complete variable domain (other parts from reference TRBV7-2 and TRBJ2-2): GAGVSQSPSNKVTEKGKDVELRCDPISGHTALYWYRQSLGQGLEFLIYFQGNSAPDKSGLPSDRFSAERTGGSVSTLTIQRTQQEDSAVYLCASSSIRELFFGEGSRLTVL.

This clonotype was detected many times. The chain couples TRBV7-9 to TRBJ2-5; D perhaps matches TRBD1 (6 bases). Trimming left V 6 bases short and J 5 bases short, with 10 bases between. The CDR3 spans 12 residues. Germline CDR1 reads SEHNR; CDR2 reads FQNEAQ (reference sequence). CDR3 region: CASRNRDETQYF. The CDR3 DNA reads as TGTGCCAGCAGAAACAGGGACGAGACCCAGTACTTC.

This clonotype came up many times. The rearrangement uses TRBV5-1 and TRBJ1-2; D remains unclear. This CDR3 is 17 amino acids long. CDR1 and CDR2 from the germline V gene are SGHRS and YFSETQ. Trimming took off 1 base at V and 2 bases at J, with 18 bases between the two ends. Here the CDR3 DNA reads TGCGCCAGCAGCTTGACCGGAGGGTCCCCGGTAAACTATGGCTACACCTTC. Protein sequence: CASSLTGGSPVNYGYTF.

At least ten counts were recorded for this clonotype. The chain links TRBV6-5 to TRBJ2-3, with D perhaps TRBD1 (5 bases). Germline assignment: CDR1 MNHEY and CDR2 SVGAGI. CDR3 length: 15 amino acids. Trimming shortened V by 0 bases and J by 2 bases, and 9 bases separated the two germline ends. The CDR3 DNA follows: TGTGCCAGCAGTTACTCGAACAGGCTCACAGATACGCAGTATTTT. Amino acid sequence: CASSYSNRLTDTQYF.

Worth noting for this clonotype: A clone one base away is much larger, so this may be a read error. V gene TRBV29-1 combines with J gene TRBJ1-1; D uncertain. The germline V and J ends were trimmed by 5 bases and 1 base, with 8 bases remaining between them. Germline V CDR1 and CDR2: SQVTM, ANQGSEA. This CDR3 has 12 amino acids. The CDR3, as DNA: TGCAGCGTTACACTCAAGAACACTGAAGCTTTCTTT. Translated: CSVTLKNTEAFF.

V usage is TRBV7-2 and J usage is TRBJ2-7; D is perhaps TRBD1 or TRBD2 (5 bases each). V lost 1 base to trimming and J lost 5 bases, with 18 bases between them. This CDR3 is 16 amino acids long. Looked up from germline, CDR1 is SGHTA and CDR2 is FQGNSA. The CDR3 coding sequence is TGTGCCAGCAGCTTAGAGGACACCTATTTTAGCGACGAGCAGTACTTC. Its protein product is CASSLEDTYFSDEQYF.

The table lists this clonotype with many counts. The rearrangement uses TRBV28 and TRBJ2-5; unclear D gene. The germline V gene has CDR1 MDHEN and CDR2 SYDVKM. V was shortened by 2 bases and J by 3 bases, with 16 bases between the two germline ends. This CDR3 comprises 16 residues. The CDR3 region is CASSLGVAIYEETQYF. CDR3 nucleotides: TGTGCCAGCAGTTTAGGGGTTGCCATCTATGAAGAGACCCAGTACTTC.

To note about this clonotype: The CDR3 carries no conserved terminal phenylalanine or tryptophan, so it likely arises from a read error. The rearrangement uses TRBV20-1 and TRBJ2-1; D call uncertain. V shed 1 base and J shed 4 bases, with 14 bases lying between them. From germline, CDR1 is DFQATT and CDR2 SNEGSKA (reference sequence). The CDR3 totals 15 residues. The chain's CDR3 is CSARVVASVYNEQFS. In DNA form, the CDR3 reads TGCAGTGCTAGAGTGGTTGCCAGCGTTTACAATGAGCAGTTCTCC.

The genes are TRBV12-3 or TRBV12-4 and TRBJ2-2, with 9 bases matching TRBD2. CDR3 length: 17 amino acids. J was trimmed by 5 bases and V by 0 bases; bases with no gene match: 7. The CDR3 DNA reads TGTGCCAGCAGTTTAGCGCGCAGCGGGGGGAGGACCGGGGAGCTGTTTTTT. The encoded protein is CASSLARSGGRTGELFF.

The chain links TRBV21-1 to TRBJ2-6; TRBD1 is the table's D call and was not checked against the DNA. TRBV21-1 is deemed a pseudogene. The CDR3 length is 20 residues. Written as DNA, the CDR3 is TGTGCCAGCAGTTACTCGTTGGACAGGGGGTCTATCTCTGGGGCCAACGTCCTGCCTTTC. Its protein is CASSYSLDRGSISGANVLPF.

The rearrangement joins TRBV27 to TRBJ2-1; 10 bases align to TRBD1. Germline V lookup: CDR1 MNHEY, CDR2 SMNVEV (reference sequence). The CDR3 length is 16 residues. Trimming took 8 bases from V and 2 from J; bases not matched to a gene: 9. In nucleotides, the CDR3 is TGTGCCAGCGCATACCTTGGACAGGGGGCCTACAATGAGCAGTTCTTC. This gives the protein CASAYLGQGAYNEQFF.

The rearrangement uses TRBV6-6 and TRBJ2-3, with 8 nucleotides matching TRBD2. Germline V CDR1 and CDR2: MNHNY, SVGAGI (reference sequence). This CDR3 contains 15 residues. After removal of 6 bases from V and 1 base from J, the junction contained 6 bases not matched to a gene. CDR3 DNA sequence: TGTGCCAGCAGCGACAGGCGGGGGGGCACAGATACGCAGTATTTT. It specifies CASSDRRGGTDTQYF.

The sample holds a few counts of this clonotype. The rearrangement links TRBV20-1 to TRBJ2-7; 12 bases are shared with TRBD2. J gave up 4 bases and V 6 bases, and 10 bases lay outside the gene matches. The germline V gene has CDR1 DFQATT and CDR2 SNEGSKA (reference sequence). The CDR3 contains 15 residues. CDR3 amino acids: CSAIGLAGTPYEQYF. DNA of the CDR3: TGCAGTGCCATCGGACTAGCGGGGACACCTTACGAGCAGTACTTC.

This clonotype was picked up a small number of times. V and J are TRBV18 and TRBJ2-1, with D maybe TRBD2 (6 bases). Germline values: CDR1 KGHSH, CDR2 LQKENI. The CDR3 is made up of 15 amino acids. V was trimmed by 0 bases and J by 4 bases, leaving 10 bases between them. Here the CDR3 DNA reads TGTGCCAGCTCACCACCCAGCGGGCGTTACAATGAGCAGTTCTTC. It translates to CASSPPSGRYNEQFF.

Worth noting for this clonotype: Just one base apart from a much larger clone, this may be a read error. The chain carries TRBV14 and TRBJ2-7; D might be TRBD2 (5 bases). There are 15 residues in the CDR3. The germline CDR1 and CDR2 sequences are SGHDN and FVKESK. Here the CDR3 DNA reads TGTGCCAGCAGCCTGGGGATAGGTCAGCGGTACGCGCAGTACTTC. Translation: CASSLGIGQRYAQYF.